The clone carrying this T cell receptor beta chain was seen a handful of times. The antigen is undetermined. Trimming pared 7 bases from V and 3 bases from J, leaving 11 bases between. The germline CDR1 and CDR2 sequences are SNHLY and FYNNEI. The CDR3 sequence is 13 residues long. This sample is part of a study of T-cell reconstitution after alpha-beta-depleted transplantation in children. The study, taken as a whole, reports: Surviving thymic progenitors and recipient T cells were the source of high TCRbeta diversity at day 60 in some patients. Approximately two months post-transplant, alpha-beta T cells reportedly originated from several hundred expanded graft clones. Counts and diversity of T cells one year after transplant came mostly from newly produced T cells.

Library preparation (for TCRbeta) was performed with unique molecular identifiers. TCRdb re-derived calls from the PCR reads in MiXCR, one entry per CDR3 protein. The data show about 870,000 distinct CDR3 sequences, 16% seen once. The origin of this receptor is a male patient aged 10 to 17 who had a stem cell transplant for acute lymphoblastic leukemia, so the T cells may come from the graft donor. The sequencing used PBMCs, mostly from graft donor cells, collected 360 days after TCRalphabeta/CD19-depleted stem cell transplant. V and J are TRBV2 and TRBJ2-3, with a weak D call TRBD2 (5 bases). Here the CDR3 reads CASTSRGTDTQYF. In nucleotides, the CDR3 is TGTGCCAGCACATCCCGGGGAACAGATACGCAGTATTTT.